This TCR beta chain was obtained from a study of shared clonotypes between healthy human individuals. Study-wide results and caveats: Estimated richness was generally greater in naive than memory subsets.

Germline trimming cut 4 bases from V and 7 bases from J; bases unmatched to any gene: 8. CDR3 length equals 13 residues. The V gene's germline CDR1 is SGHDT and CDR2 YYEEEE. For every subset, genomic DNA was evenly distributed across several immunoSEQ plates. Sequencing was performed with immunoSEQ multiplex PCR; in TCRdb, only in-frame clones are kept and a portion is missing. The sample contains approximately 2.4 million clones, around 95% of which appear only once. As regards this clone: The antigen is not known.

This sequence joins TRBV5-6 and TRBJ2-7, with 7 nucleotides matching TRBD1. The sample taken for sequencing was naive CD4+ T cells sorted from blood. Indicated subset: CD45RA+ positively selected. This clonotype originated in a man aged 18 to 29 in good health. The CDR3 DNA reads TGTGCCAGCAGCCGTAGACAGGGACGGGAGCAGTACTTC. It is translated as CASSRRQGREQYF.